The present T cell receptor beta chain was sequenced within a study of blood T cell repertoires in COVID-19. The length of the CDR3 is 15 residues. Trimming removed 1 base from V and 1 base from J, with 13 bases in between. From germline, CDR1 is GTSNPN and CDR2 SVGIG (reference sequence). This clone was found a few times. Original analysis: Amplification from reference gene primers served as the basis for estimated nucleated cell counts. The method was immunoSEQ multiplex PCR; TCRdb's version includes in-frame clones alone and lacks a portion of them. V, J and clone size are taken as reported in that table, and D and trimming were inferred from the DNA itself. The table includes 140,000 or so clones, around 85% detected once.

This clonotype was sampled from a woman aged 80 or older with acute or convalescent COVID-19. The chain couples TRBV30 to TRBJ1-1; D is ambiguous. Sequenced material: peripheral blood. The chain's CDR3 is CAWSGPRYGNTEAFF. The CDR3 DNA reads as TGTGCCTGGAGTGGCCCCCGGTATGGGAACACTGAAGCTTTCTTT. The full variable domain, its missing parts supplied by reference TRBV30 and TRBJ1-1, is SQTIHQWPATLVQPVGSPLSLECTVEGTSNPNLYWYRQAAGRGLQLLFYSVGIGQISSEVPQNLSASRPQDRQFILSSKKLLLSDSGFYLCAWSGPRYGNTEAFFGQGTRLTVV.